Listed here are 2 T cell receptor beta chains from one sample, sequenced in a study of control samples from healthy donors and cancer patients. Sequenced by immunoSEQ multiplex PCR; TCRdb stores in-frame clones only, minus some. The sample lists 150,000 to 200,000 clones; roughly nine tenths were seen once. The sequenced material came from blood. These receptors were taken from a woman aged 25 to 39 in good health.

The V gene is TRBV7-2, the J gene TRBJ2-7; tentatively, D is TRBD2 (6 bases). Germline V gene data show CDR1 as SGHTA and CDR2 as FQGNSA. The V end was cut by 0 bases, the J end by 6 bases, with 9 bases between. The CDR3 runs to 13 residues. DNA for the CDR3: TGTGCCAGCAGCTTAGCGGGAGGAGGCGAGCAGTACTTC. Translating gives CASSLAGGGEQYF. Complete variable domain (other parts from reference TRBV7-2 and TRBJ2-7): GAGVSQSPSNKVTEKGKDVELRCDPISGHTALYWYRQSLGQGLEFLIYFQGNSAPDKSGLPSDRFSAERTGGSVSTLTIQRTQQEDSAVYLCASSLAGGGEQYFGPGTRLTVT.

V gene TRBV4-1 combines with J gene TRBJ2-6; TRBD1 is a possible D gene (5 bases). The V end was cut by 5 bases, the J end by 0 bases, with 14 bases between. CDR3 size: 17 residues. CDR1 MGHRA and CDR2 YSYEKL come from the germline V gene. CDR3 coding DNA: TGCGCCAGCAGCGCGACATTCAGGGACTCTGGGGCCAACGTCCTGACTTTC. Translation: CASSATFRDSGANVLTF.